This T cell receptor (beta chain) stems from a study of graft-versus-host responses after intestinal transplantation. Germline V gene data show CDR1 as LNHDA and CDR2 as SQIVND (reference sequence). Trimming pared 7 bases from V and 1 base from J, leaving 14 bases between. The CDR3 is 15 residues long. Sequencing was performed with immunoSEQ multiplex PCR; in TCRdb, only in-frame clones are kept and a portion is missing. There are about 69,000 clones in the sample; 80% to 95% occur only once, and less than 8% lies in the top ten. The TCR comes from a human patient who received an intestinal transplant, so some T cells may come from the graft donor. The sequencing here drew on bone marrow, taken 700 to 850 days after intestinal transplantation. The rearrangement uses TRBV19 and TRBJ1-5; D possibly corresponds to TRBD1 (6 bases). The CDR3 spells CASTDDRYSNQPQHF. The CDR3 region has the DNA TGTGCCAGTACTGACGACAGGTACAGCAATCAGCCCCAGCATTTT.